The next 12 T cell receptor beta chains were all read from a single sample in a study of T-cell reconstitution after alpha-beta-depleted transplantation in children. A TCRbeta library incorporating unique molecular identifiers was prepared. Via MiXCR, TCRdb re-called the PCR reads, giving one row per CDR3 protein. Of around 420,000 distinct CDR3 sequences in the sample, about 17% were seen once. The source material was PBMCs, mostly from graft donor cells, sampled 360 days after TCRalphabeta/CD19-depleted stem cell transplant. These receptors originate from a boy younger than two who had a stem cell transplant for Wiskott-Aldrich syndrome, so the T cells may come from the graft donor.

This clonotype appeared a few times. V gene TRBV5-1 combines with J gene TRBJ2-4, with 9 positions matching TRBD1. Germline lookup yields CDR1 SGHRS and CDR2 YFSETQ. The J segment lost 8 bases and the V segment lost 4 bases, leaving 10 bases of the junction unmatched. The CDR3 extends over 15 amino acids. The CDR3 nucleotides read TGCGCCAGCAGCCAGCCCGGGACAGGGAATTACATTCAGTACTTC. Residues: CASSQPGTGNYIQYF.

This clonotype has only a few counts. V usage is TRBV19 and J usage is TRBJ2-4, with TRBD2 matching over 12 bases. The CDR3 length is 17 residues. V trimming: 5 bases; J trimming: 12 bases; junction bases outside the gene matches: 17. From germline, CDR1 is LNHDA and CDR2 SQIVND (reference sequence). The DNA of the CDR3 is TGTGCCAGTAGTCTACTAGCGGGAGGTCCCTTTAACCCTCATCAGTACTTC. It specifies CASSLLAGGPFNPHQYF.

The chain has TRBV18 and TRBJ2-7; D gene ambiguous. The V and J ends lost 6 bases and 4 bases respectively, with 7 bases between them. The CDR3 sequence is 11 residues long. Germline V gene data show CDR1 as KGHSH and CDR2 as LQKENI. CDR3 bases: TGTGCCAGCTCGCCCCAATACGAGCAGTACTTC. Its translation: CASSPQYEQYF.

This clonotype was detected ten times or more. As DNA, the CDR3 is TGCGCCAGCAGCCAAGATCTTCGTGGGGGGAACCAGTTCTTC. Translated: CASSQDLRGGNQFF. The genes are TRBV4-3 and TRBJ2-1, with D perhaps TRBD2 (6 bases). Germline lookup yields CDR1 LGHNA and CDR2 YSLEER. This CDR3 has 14 amino acids. Trimming left V 0 bases short and J 13 bases short, with 16 bases between.

Only a few counts were recorded for this clonotype. The chain is built from TRBV6-1 and TRBJ1-1, with D perhaps TRBD1 (6 bases). Germline V gene sequence: CDR1 MNHNS, CDR2 SASEGT. CDR3 length: 13 residues. V was trimmed by 8 bases and J by 4 bases, leaving 14 bases between them. CDR3: CASRFQGSTEAFF. As DNA, the CDR3 is TGTGCCAGCCGCTTCCAGGGGAGCACTGAAGCTTTCTTT.

This chain connects TRBV29-1 to TRBJ2-5; 7 bases map to TRBD2. The CDR3 consists of 14 residues. Trimming took 1 base from V and 4 from J; bases not matched to a gene: 6. Germline CDR1 is SQVTM and CDR2 is ANQGSEA. The CDR3 here is CSVEGLAVRETQYF. In DNA, the CDR3 is TGCAGCGTTGAAGGTCTAGCGGTACGAGAGACCCAGTACTTC. Complete variable domain (other parts from reference TRBV29-1 and TRBJ2-5): SAVISQKPSRDICQRGTSLTIQCQVDSQVTMMFWYRQQPGQSLTLIATANQGSEATYESGFVIDKFPISRPNLTFSTLTVSNMSPEDSSIYLCSVEGLAVRETQYFGPGTRLLVL.

At least ten counts were recorded for this clonotype. The genes are TRBV20-1 and TRBJ2-4; 9 bases are shared with TRBD1. After removal of 4 bases from V and 8 bases from J, the junction contained 6 bases not matched to a gene. The CDR3 totals 13 residues. Germline CDR1 DFQATT, CDR2 SNEGSKA (reference sequence). CDR3 amino acids: CSANRDRVDIQYF. DNA for the CDR3: TGCAGTGCTAACCGGGACAGGGTAGACATTCAGTACTTC.

This clonotype was detected a few times. V gene TRBV12-3 or TRBV12-4 combines with J gene TRBJ2-5; 9 nucleotides align to TRBD2. V dropped 3 bases and J dropped 1; count of bases not matched to a gene: 12. CDR3 length: 18 residues. The CDR3 loop reads CASSLASGALVVQETQYF. The CDR3 DNA reads TGTGCCAGCAGTTTGGCTAGCGGGGCTCTAGTGGTCCAAGAGACCCAGTACTTC.

In its sample, this clonotype was seen a few times. This sequence joins TRBV7-9 and TRBJ2-5; D may be TRBD2 (6 bases). This CDR3 is built from 15 residues. V lost 2 bases and J lost 3, with 13 bases in between. Germline CDR1 is SEHNR and CDR2 is FQNEAQ (reference sequence). CDR3 region: CASSLPLATKETQYF. CDR3 coding DNA: TGTGCCAGCAGCTTACCCCTAGCGACCAAAGAGACCCAGTACTTC. The full variable domain, in which reference TRBV7-9 and TRBJ2-5 provide the parts outside the CDR3, is DTGVSQNPRHKITKRGQNVTFRCDPISEHNRLYWYRQTLGQGPEFLTYFQNEAQLEKSRLLSDRFSAERPKGSFSTLEIQRTEQGDSAMYLCASSLPLATKETQYFGPGTRLLVL.

The chain uses TRBV4-1 and TRBJ2-3, with D uncertain. This CDR3 comprises 19 residues. Germline V gene data show CDR1 as MGHRA and CDR2 as YSYEKL. V was shortened by 0 bases and J by 0 bases, with 19 bases between the two germline ends. The CDR3 reads CASSQEVSTDTSSTDTQYF. The CDR3 coding sequence is TGCGCCAGCAGCCAAGAAGTTTCAACGGATACCTCTAGCACAGATACGCAGTATTTT.

The chain has TRBV27 and TRBJ1-5, with D perhaps matching TRBD1 (6 bases). Per the germline V gene, CDR1 is MNHEY and CDR2 is SMNVEV (reference sequence). The CDR3 extends over 13 amino acids. Trimming took off 6 bases at V and 7 bases at J, with 13 bases between the two ends. The CDR3, as DNA: TGTGCCAGCAGAGCTGACAGGTTCCAGCCCCAGCATTTT. This sequence encodes CASRADRFQPQHF.

This clonotype has more than one count but fewer than ten. V is TRBV21-1 and J is TRBJ2-7; TRBD2, the table's D call, was not compared with the DNA. TRBV21-1 is termed a pseudogene. CDR3 size: 17 residues. The CDR3 DNA reads as TGTGCCAGCAGCAAAGGAGACAGGGAAGGCCCACCGAGGGAGCAGTACTTC. The encoded protein is CASSKGDREGPPREQYF.